This T cell receptor (beta chain) was retrieved from a study of vaccination effects on CD4 cells after COVID-19. Viral peptide pools were used in the ViraFEST assay to expand antigen-specific CD4+ T cells, and sequencing came afterward. On approximately day 9 of culture, CD4+ T cells were separated out. Subjects were given two BNT162b2 or mRNA-1273 vaccine doses. Assay used: immunoSEQ multiplex PCR; TCRdb lists only in-frame clones, some missing. Of about 35,000 clones listed, around 80% are singletons. The V gene lost 0 bases and the J gene lost 5 bases, with 14 bases spanning the gap. CDR3 length equals 16 residues. CDR1 LGHNT and CDR2 FRNRAP come from the germline V gene. This clone was seen more than once but under ten times. What it recognizes is unknown.

This material consisted of CD4+ T cells from PBMCs cultured with HCoV-NL63 spike peptides, taken after COVID-19 vaccination. V usage is TRBV12-5 and J usage is TRBJ1-5, with D perhaps TRBD1 (5 bases). The receptor's source is a human donor who received a COVID-19 vaccine. Some clones in this sample may be carry-over from other donors' samples. CDR3 DNA: TGTGCTAGTGGTTTGGTACTGGGGCTGGGGGATCAGCCCCAGCATTTT. Encoded protein: CASGLVLGLGDQPQHF.